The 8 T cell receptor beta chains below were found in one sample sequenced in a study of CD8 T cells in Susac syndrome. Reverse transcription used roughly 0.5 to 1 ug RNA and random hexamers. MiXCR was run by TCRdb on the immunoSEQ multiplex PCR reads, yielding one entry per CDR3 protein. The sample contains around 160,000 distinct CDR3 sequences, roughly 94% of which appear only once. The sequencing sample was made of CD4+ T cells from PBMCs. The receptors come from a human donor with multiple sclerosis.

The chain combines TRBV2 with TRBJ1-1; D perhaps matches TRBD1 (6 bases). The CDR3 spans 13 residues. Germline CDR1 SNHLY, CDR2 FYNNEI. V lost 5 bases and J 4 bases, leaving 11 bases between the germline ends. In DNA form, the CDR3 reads TGTGCCAGCAGTACGGGACAATCCACTGAAGCTTTCTTT. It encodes CASSTGQSTEAFF.

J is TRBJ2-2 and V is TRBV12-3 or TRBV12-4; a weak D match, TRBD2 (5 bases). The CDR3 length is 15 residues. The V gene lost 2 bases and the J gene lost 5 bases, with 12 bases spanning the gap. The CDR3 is CASSLPPERTGELFF. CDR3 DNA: TGTGCCAGCAGTTTACCTCCGGAGCGGACCGGGGAGCTGTTTTTT.

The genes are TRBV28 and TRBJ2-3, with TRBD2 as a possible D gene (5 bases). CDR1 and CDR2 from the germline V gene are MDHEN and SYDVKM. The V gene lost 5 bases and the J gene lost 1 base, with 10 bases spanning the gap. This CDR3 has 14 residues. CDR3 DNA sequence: TGTGCCAGCAGTACTAGTGGGGGCACAGATACGCAGTATTTT. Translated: CASSTSGGTDTQYF.

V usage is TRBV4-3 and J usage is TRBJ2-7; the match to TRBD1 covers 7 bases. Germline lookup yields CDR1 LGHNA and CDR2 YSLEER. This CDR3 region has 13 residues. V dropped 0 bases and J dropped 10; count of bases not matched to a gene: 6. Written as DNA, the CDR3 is TGCGCCAGCAGCCAAGAGCCCCGGACAGGACAGTACTTC. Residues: CASSQEPRTGQYF.

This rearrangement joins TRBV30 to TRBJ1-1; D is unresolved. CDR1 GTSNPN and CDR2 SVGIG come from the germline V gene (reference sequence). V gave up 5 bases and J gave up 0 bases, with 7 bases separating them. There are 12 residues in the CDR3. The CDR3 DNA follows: TGTGCCTGGCGAGGTATGAACACTGAAGCTTTCTTT. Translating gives CAWRGMNTEAFF.

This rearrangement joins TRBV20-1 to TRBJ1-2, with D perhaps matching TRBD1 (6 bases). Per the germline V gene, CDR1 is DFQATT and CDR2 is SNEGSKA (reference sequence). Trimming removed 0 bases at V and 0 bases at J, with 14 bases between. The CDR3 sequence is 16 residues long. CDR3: CSARDRGEGANYGYTF. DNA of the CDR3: TGCAGTGCTAGAGATCGGGGTGAGGGGGCTAACTATGGCTACACCTTC.

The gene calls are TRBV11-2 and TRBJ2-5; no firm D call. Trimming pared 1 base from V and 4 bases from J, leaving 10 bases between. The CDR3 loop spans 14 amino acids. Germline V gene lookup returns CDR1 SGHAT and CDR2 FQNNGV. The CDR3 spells CASSLAPIGETQYF. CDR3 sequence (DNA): TGTGCCAGCAGCTTAGCCCCGATTGGAGAGACCCAGTACTTC.

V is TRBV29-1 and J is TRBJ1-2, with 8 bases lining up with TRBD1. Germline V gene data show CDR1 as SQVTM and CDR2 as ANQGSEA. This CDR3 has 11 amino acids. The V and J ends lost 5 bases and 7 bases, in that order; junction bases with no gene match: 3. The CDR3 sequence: CSVQGAGGYTF. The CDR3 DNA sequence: TGCAGCGTTCAGGGGGCTGGTGGCTACACCTTC.